This TCR beta chain was retrieved from a study of blood T cell repertoires in COVID-19. Study background: The United States, Italy and Spain were the sources of the acute and convalescent COVID-19 samples. In each case, the material was cDNA or gDNA derived from T cells, B-cell-depleted T cells, or PBMCs.

Original methodology: Reference gene primer amplification gave nucleated cell count estimates. The protocol was immunoSEQ multiplex PCR, while the TCRdb copy is restricted to in-frame clones and leaves out a portion. Clone size and V and J calls were adopted from that table, with D and trimming inferred from the DNA. The sample carries approximately 46,000 clones, roughly 70% recorded once. V was trimmed by 5 bases and J by 4 bases, leaving 14 bases between them. Germline CDR1 is PRHDT and CDR2 is FYEKMQ (reference sequence). There are 14 residues in the CDR3. The chain combines TRBV13 with TRBJ1-2; D remains ambiguous. The sequencing sample was made of peripheral blood. This clonotype was sampled from a man older than 75 with acute or convalescent COVID-19. The CDR3 here is CASSRREAVYGYTF. CDR3 coding DNA: TGTGCCAGCAGCCGAAGGGAGGCAGTCTATGGCTACACCTTC. Based on the CDR3 plus reference TRBV13 and TRBJ1-2, the full variable domain is AAGVIQSPRHLIKEKRETATLKCYPIPRHDTVYWYQQGPGQDPQFLISFYEKMQSDKGSIPDRFSAQQFSDYHSELNMSSLELGDSALYFCASSRREAVYGYTFGSGTRLTVV.